This T cell receptor beta chain was documented in a study of control samples from healthy donors and cancer patients. Clones were sequenced by immunoSEQ multiplex PCR, and TCRdb holds only the in-frame ones, with some missing. The sample records approximately 220,000 clones, around 94% being singletons. The sequencing input was blood. This sequence originates from a man aged 45 to 65 in good health.

The CDR3 nucleotides are TGTGCCAGCAGCTTTTTCCAGGACAGTTACGAGCAGTACTTC. Translating gives CASSFFQDSYEQYF. This sequence joins TRBV7-9 and TRBJ2-7; weak D call: TRBD1 (6 bases). The V and J ends lost 3 bases and 4 bases respectively, with 13 bases between them. This CDR3 has 14 amino acids. Germline V CDR1 and CDR2: SEHNR, FQNEAQ (reference sequence).